This T cell receptor beta chain was retrieved from a study of T cell repertoires in cytomegalovirus infection. Study at large: The public TCR beta signatures pointed to both CMV infection and matching HLA type.

TCRdb independently ran MiXCR on the reads; one entry per CDR3 protein. Here the sample spans roughly 500,000 distinct CDR3 sequences, 11% being singletons. To note about this clonotype: A much larger clonotype is one base distant, so this may be a read error.

The source material was PBMCs. This clonotype was sampled from a human donor in good health (CMV status not recorded). Some clones in this sample may be carry-over from other donors' samples.

The CDR3 nucleotides are TGTGCCAGCACCAACGGACAGACAAACTATGGCTACACCTTC. Amino acids: CASTNGQTNYGYTF. The chain recombines TRBV7-9 with TRBJ1-2, with a possible D match to TRBD1 (6 bases). The V end was cut by 7 bases, the J end by 2 bases, with 14 bases between. The CDR3 is made up of 14 amino acids. CDR1 SEHNR and CDR2 FQNEAQ come from the germline V gene (reference sequence).